This T cell receptor beta chain came from a study of cytomegalovirus exposure and HLA in healthy donors. The primer mix had 60 Vbeta and 13 Jbeta primers. Original analysis: As a later analysis found, there were around 86 million unique TCR beta chains, of which about 10 million were shared. Measured with immunoSEQ multiplex PCR; TCRdb has only the in-frame clones, and not every one. The V and J calls and the clone size are those of that table, but D and trimming were determined from the DNA. The sample has about 93,000 clones, roughly four fifths seen once; the top ten hold approximately 3.9%. CDR1 MDHEN and CDR2 SYDVKM come from the germline V gene. The CDR3 sequence is 14 residues long. With 7 bases removed from V and 0 bases from J, the gap between germline ends came to 10 bases.

The genes are TRBV28 and TRBJ2-1; possible D gene TRBD1, 6 bases. Sequences were obtained from PBMCs. The receptor's source is a middle-aged man in good health and CMV-seronegative. The CDR3 region is CASITGSSYNEQFF. Written as DNA, the CDR3 is TGTGCCAGCATCACAGGGTCCTCCTACAATGAGCAGTTCTTC. Combining the CDR3 with reference TRBV28 and TRBJ2-1 gives the whole variable domain DVKVTQSSRYLVKRTGEKVFLECVQDMDHENMFWYRQDPGLGLRLIYFSYDVKMKEKGDIPEGYSVSREKKERFSLILESASTNQTSMYLCASITGSSYNEQFFGPGTRLTVL.